This is a list of T cell receptor beta chains from one sample in a study of blood T cell repertoires in COVID-19. TCRdb's copy holds only in-frame clones and misses some; the assay was immunoSEQ multiplex PCR. This sample has about 85,000 clones, with about 80% found just once. Input material: peripheral blood. The receptors shown here come from a human donor in a cohort sampled during active COVID-19. Both conserved end residues are part of each CDR3. Each record gives: J gene, V gene, D gene, clone size, CDR3 length, CDR3 DNA, CDR3 protein. A D gene is named only where the DNA matches it firmly. Some rows have no size entry. The others give once, few or many, or a class for an expanded clone.

>TRBJ1-6|TRBV28|-|-|17
TGTGCCAGCAGACCAGGACTCACCAGCTCCTATAATTCACCCCTCCACTTT
CASRPGLTSSYNSPLHF
>TRBJ2-5|TRBV7-6|TRBD2|-|16
TGTGCCAGCAGCTTGGCAGGTGGAGCGGGGGTGGAGACCCAGTACTTC
CASSLAGGAGVETQYF
>TRBJ2-1|TRBV10-1|TRBD1|-|15
TGCGCCAGCAGCCCCGGGACAGGGACCTACAATGAGCAGTTCTTC
CASSPGTGTYNEQFF
>TRBJ1-5|TRBV5-4|-|-|15
TGTGCCAGCAGCTTGTCCGGACAACCGGGTCAGCCCCAGCATTTT
CASSLSGQPGQPQHF
>TRBJ1-2|TRBV18|TRBD1|-|16
TGTGCCAGCTCACCTACCGGGACAGGGTTAGGAAATGGCTACACCTTC
CASSPTGTGLGNGYTF
>TRBJ2-2|TRBV10-3|-|-|15
TGTGCCATCCGCGCCGGAGCGGCGAACACCGGGGAGCTGTTTTTT
CAIRAGAANTGELFF
>TRBJ2-3|TRBV5-1|-|-|16
TGCGCCAGCAGCTTGAACTTCCGGGTCCCCACAGATACGCAGTATTTT
CASSLNFRVPTDTQYF
>TRBJ2-1|TRBV30|TRBD1|-|13
TGTGCCTGGAGTCCACAGGGGTGGAATGAGCAGTTCTTC
CAWSPQGWNEQFF
>TRBJ1-3|TRBV4-1|-|once|17
TGCGCCAGCAGCCAATTTATTCAGGGCTTTCAAGGAAACACCATATATTTT
CASSQFIQGFQGNTIYF
>TRBJ1-2|TRBV6-6|TRBD1|few|14
TGTGCCAGCTCCAAGAGCACAGGGGGGAATGGCTACACCTTC
CASSKSTGGNGYTF
>TRBJ2-1|TRBV6-6|TRBD1|-|14
TGTGCCAGCAGTCACAGGGGCTCTACCAATGAGCAGTTCTTC
CASSHRGSTNEQFF
>TRBJ1-4|TRBV6-6|-|-|13
TGTGCCAGCAACCGGGGAGTTAATGAAAAACTGTTTTTT
CASNRGVNEKLFF
>TRBJ2-7|TRBV6-5|-|-|13
TGTGCCAGCAGGTTGACAGACACCTACGAGCAGTACTTC
CASRLTDTYEQYF
>TRBJ2-1|TRBV6-2/TRBV6-3|TRBD2|-|16
TGTGCCAGCAGTGACGCTAGCGGGGGGGAGTACAATGAGCAGTTCTTC
CASSDASGGEYNEQFF
>TRBJ2-7|TRBV6-5|TRBD1|-|14
TGTGCCAGCAGCCCGACAGGGGGCAACTACGAGCAGTACTTC
CASSPTGGNYEQYF
>TRBJ1-4|TRBV5-8|-|-|14
TGTGCCAGCAGCTTACCCGGGGGGGTCGAAAAACTGTTTTTT
CASSLPGGVEKLFF
>TRBJ1-5|TRBV3-1/TRBV3-2|-|-|14
TGTGCCAGCAGCCAAGATCTCGGCAATCAGCCCCAGCATTTT
CASSQDLGNQPQHF
>TRBJ1-6|TRBV6-5|-|-|14
TGTGCCAGCACGGTGTCACTTACCAATTCACCCCTCCACTTT
CASTVSLTNSPLHF
>TRBJ2-7|TRBV5-1|TRBD2|once|15
TGCGCCAGCGCTGGGGGACTAGCGGGTTCCTACGAGCAGTACTTC
CASAGGLAGSYEQYF
>TRBJ1-2|TRBV6-6|-|-|15
TGTGCCAGCAGTTACCGCGCACAGGGATACTATGGCTACACCTTC
CASSYRAQGYYGYTF
>TRBJ1-3|TRBV3-1/TRBV3-2|-|few|12
TGTGCCAGCAGGACAGCTGGAAACACCATATATTTT
CASRTAGNTIYF
>TRBJ2-5|TRBV4-1|-|-|13
TGCGCCAGCAGCCAAGTCGTGCGGGAGACCCAGTACTTC
CASSQVVRETQYF
>TRBJ1-1|TRBV19|-|-|16
TGTGCCAGTAGTATAGGGGGAGAGGGAGCGAACACTGAAGCTTTCTTT
CASSIGGEGANTEAFF
>TRBJ1-1|TRBV19|-|-|15
TGTGCCAGTAGTTACCTCGGGGGGAGAGGGACTGAAGCTTTCTTT
CASSYLGGRGTEAFF